These T cell receptor beta chains were read from a single sample in a study of blood T cell repertoires in COVID-19. Using immunoSEQ multiplex PCR, the repertoire was profiled, and TCRdb retains in-frame clones only, with some absent. The sample carries under 400,000 clones, around 86% recorded once. Sequences were obtained from PBMCs or T cells enriched from blood (not recorded which). Receptors originate from a woman in her thirties or forties with acute COVID-19. Each CDR3 is given with its conserved first and last residue. Each record gives: clone size, V gene, J gene, D gene, CDR3 DNA, CDR3 protein. D genes are given only for firm matches. A row's size may be missing; if present it is once, few, many or a size class.

NA	TRBV6-5	TRBJ2-4	TRBD1	TGTGCCAGCAGCACAGGGGGTTCGGCCAAAAACATTCAGTACTTC	CASSTGGSAKNIQYF
NA	TRBV18	TRBJ1-4	NA	TGTGCCAGCTCACCACCCACAGGGGAAAAACTGTTTTTT	CASSPPTGEKLFF
few	TRBV24-1	TRBJ1-4	NA	TGTGCCGTCTCGGGTGGTGAAAAACTGTTTTTT	CAVSGGEKLFF
NA	TRBV15	TRBJ2-7	TRBD1	TGTGCCACCAGCAGAAAACCGGGGACAGGTCTAGACGAGCAGTACTTC	CATSRKPGTGLDEQYF
NA	TRBV5-4	TRBJ2-5	NA	TGTGCCAGCAGCTTGGAAGTACAGCCTCAAGAGACCCAGTACTTC	CASSLEVQPQETQYF
NA	TRBV19	TRBJ2-7	TRBD2	TGTGCCAGTAGTATGAGAGGCCTGGGGACCTCGGGAGGCTACGAGCAGTACTTC	CASSMRGLGTSGGYEQYF
NA	TRBV5-1	TRBJ2-1	NA	TGCGCCAGCAGCCTGGACATCCTCAATGAGCAGTTCTTC	CASSLDILNEQFF
NA	TRBV5-1	TRBJ2-7	TRBD1	TGCGCCAGCAGCTTGGGAGGCAGGGGGCTCTACGAGCAGTACTTC	CASSLGGRGLYEQYF
NA	TRBV27	TRBJ1-5	NA	TGTGCCAGCAGTTTAAGGGGAAACAATCAGCCCCAGCATTTT	CASSLRGNNQPQHF
NA	TRBV6-5	TRBJ2-5	NA	TGTGCCAGCAGGACCGAGGGTGGCGAGACCCAGTACTTC	CASRTEGGETQYF
few	TRBV3-1/TRBV3-2	TRBJ1-2	NA	TGTGCCAGCAGTACAGTAGTTAACTATGGCTACACCTTC	CASSTVVNYGYTF
NA	TRBV18	TRBJ1-2	TRBD1	TGTGCCAGCTCACCTATAGGTCCGGGACAGTCTGCTTCTAACTATGGCTACACCTTC	CASSPIGPGQSASNYGYTF
NA	TRBV7-2	TRBJ2-3	NA	TGTGCCAGCAGCTTAGTTCCCACGGGTGGGAGTTTCACAGATACGCAGTATTTT	CASSLVPTGGSFTDTQYF
NA	TRBV9	TRBJ2-3	TRBD2	TGTGCCAGCAGCGTAGAATCTAGCGGGAGAGGTGGGGGCACAGATACGCAGTATTTT	CASSVESSGRGGGTDTQYF
few	TRBV5-5	TRBJ2-7	NA	TGTGCCAGCAGCTTCAGTCTTGGTCACACTACCTACGAGCAGTACTTC	CASSFSLGHTTYEQYF
NA	TRBV4-3	TRBJ1-4	TRBD1	TGCGCCAGCAGCCAGTTTAGGGACAGGGTCGCTGAAAAACTGTTTTTT	CASSQFRDRVAEKLFF
NA	TRBV7-2	TRBJ2-2	TRBD1	TGTGCCAGTGGACAGGGGGCTTTGGCCGGGGAGCTGTTTTTT	CASGQGALAGELFF
NA	TRBV27	TRBJ1-5	NA	TGTGCCAGCAGTTTAAGGAGTCAGGGATTTAGCAATCAGCCCCAGCATTTT	CASSLRSQGFSNQPQHF
NA	TRBV9	TRBJ1-1	NA	TGTGCCAGCAGCCCGCGGCGAGGGACAACTAACACTGAAGCTTTCTTT	CASSPRRGTTNTEAFF
NA	TRBV12-3/TRBV12-4	TRBJ2-7	TRBD1	TGTGCCAGCAGTAGCGACAGGGGAGCGCAGTACTTC	CASSSDRGAQYF
NA	TRBV6-5	TRBJ1-2	TRBD1	TGTGCCAGCAGGCGACAGGGTGTAGACTATGGCTACACCTTC	CASRRQGVDYGYTF
NA	TRBV19	TRBJ1-2	NA	TGTGCCTCGGGGTTTCAGGGCTACACCTTC	CASGFQGYTF
few	TRBV9	TRBJ2-5	NA	TGTGCCAGCAGCGTAGGGGGCACAAATAAGGAGGGGACCCAGTACTTC	CASSVGGTNKEGTQYF
NA	TRBV18	TRBJ1-4	NA	TGTGCCAGCTCACCACCATTGCGAGTAAGAAATGAAAAACTGTTTTTT	CASSPPLRVRNEKLFF
few	TRBV4-2	TRBJ2-3	NA	TGTGCCAGCAGCCAAACGGGGGAGGCAGATACGCAGTATTTT	CASSQTGEADTQYF
NA	TRBV2	TRBJ1-2	NA	TGTGCCAGCGCTCTCGCTACTAACTATGGCTACACCTTC	CASALATNYGYTF
few	TRBV3-1/TRBV3-2	TRBJ1-4	TRBD1	TGTGCCAGCAGCCATTGGGGGACAGGGTCCGAAAAACTGTTTTTT	CASSHWGTGSEKLFF
NA	TRBV29-1	TRBJ1-2	TRBD1	TGCAGCGTTGACCGGGACAGAAACTATGGCTACACCTTC	CSVDRDRNYGYTF
NA	TRBV4-1	TRBJ2-1	NA	TGCGCCAGCAGCCAAGATTTGGTGGGAGCCGCCTACAATGAGCAGTTCTTC	CASSQDLVGAAYNEQFF
NA	TRBV5-4	TRBJ2-3	NA	TGTGCCAGCAGCCGACGGGACTCACGCACAGATACGCAGTATTTT	CASSRRDSRTDTQYF
NA	TRBV12-5	TRBJ2-7	NA	TGTGCTAGTGGTCCACAGGATTACGAGCAGTACTTC	CASGPQDYEQYF
NA	TRBV24-1	TRBJ2-3	NA	TGTGCCACCAGTGACGCGAGGACGCAGTATTTT	CATSDARTQYF
NA	TRBV10-3	TRBJ1-2	TRBD1	TGTGCCATCAGTTGGGGGACAGGGGAGGTGACTAACTATGGCTACACCTTC	CAISWGTGEVTNYGYTF
NA	TRBV15	TRBJ2-3	NA	TGTGCCACCAGCAGAGATCCAGCACGGGTCACAGATACGCAGTATTTT	CATSRDPARVTDTQYF
NA	TRBV5-4	TRBJ2-5	NA	TGTGCCAGCAGCTTAGTCAGGGAAGAGACCCAGTACTTC	CASSLVREETQYF
few	TRBV28	TRBJ1-1	NA	TGTGCCAGCAGGTTCAGGGCCTCCACTGAAGCTTTCTTT	CASRFRASTEAFF
NA	TRBV5-4	TRBJ2-3	TRBD1	TGTGCCAGCAGCTTTATCGGACAGGGTACAGATACGCAGTATTTT	CASSFIGQGTDTQYF
NA	TRBV7-9	TRBJ1-5	NA	TGTGCCAGCAGCCCCCTTGCGGCCGAGCCCCAGCATTTT	CASSPLAAEPQHF
once	TRBV6-5	TRBJ2-5	TRBD2	TGTGCCAGCAGTTACGGACTAGATCAAGAGACCCAGTACTTC	CASSYGLDQETQYF
NA	TRBV6-2/TRBV6-3	TRBJ1-2	NA	TGTGCCAGCAGTTATGACGGGAAAGCTAACTATGGCTACACCTTC	CASSYDGKANYGYTF
once	TRBV6-6	TRBJ2-7	NA	TGTGCCAGCGCGACTAGGATCAAAGACAGGGTCGGCGAGCAGTACTTC	CASATRIKDRVGEQYF
NA	TRBV25-1	TRBJ2-7	TRBD2	TGTGCCAGCAGTGATTGGGCTAGCGGGCAGTACTTC	CASSDWASGQYF
NA	TRBV5-1	TRBJ1-3	NA	TGCGCCAGCAGCCGACAGCCGTCCCCGAGCTCTGGAAACACCATATATTTT	CASSRQPSPSSGNTIYF
NA	TRBV2	TRBJ1-1	TRBD1	TGTGCCAGCAGTGGTGGTCGGGACAGGGGACAAGAAGCTTTCTTT	CASSGGRDRGQEAFF
NA	TRBV5-6	TRBJ1-1	TRBD1	TGTGCCAGCAGCAACCGACAGGGGAAGTGGACTGAAGCTTTCTTT	CASSNRQGKWTEAFF
NA	TRBV5-1	TRBJ2-2	NA	TGCGCCAGCAGCTTAGGGCCGGGACTGAACACCGGGGAGCTGTTTTTT	CASSLGPGLNTGELFF
few	TRBV20-1	TRBJ1-2	NA	TGCAGTGCTAGTGTACGGTTCGGAGGGTCCCTCTATGGCTACACCTTC	CSASVRFGGSLYGYTF
NA	TRBV29-1	TRBJ2-1	TRBD2	TGCAGCCCTAGAGGGGGACTAGGACGCAATGAGCAGTTCTTC	CSPRGGLGRNEQFF
NA	TRBV7-9	TRBJ1-1	TRBD1	TGTGCCAGCGCACAGGGGGCGCGGACTGAAGCTTTCTTT	CASAQGARTEAFF
once	TRBV19	TRBJ1-5	TRBD1	TGTGCCAGTAGCTCTGGGGCAGGGGGCCAGCCCCAGCATTTT	CASSSGAGGQPQHF
NA	TRBV6-5	TRBJ1-1	TRBD1	TGTGCCAGCAGGAGGGACAGGATGAACACTGAAGCTTTCTTT	CASRRDRMNTEAFF
few	TRBV19	TRBJ1-2	TRBD1	TGTGCCAGTAGTATCAAGGGGGCCGGTGGCTACACCTTC	CASSIKGAGGYTF
NA	TRBV29-1	TRBJ1-1	NA	TGCAGCGGGGGAGGACAGTCAAACACTGAAGCTTTCTTT	CSGGGQSNTEAFF
once	TRBV6-2/TRBV6-3	TRBJ1-5	NA	TGTGCCAGCAGTTCCCAGAGGGAAGCAGCTCAGCCCCAGCATTTT	CASSSQREAAQPQHF